Listed below are T cell receptor beta chains from one sample, sequenced in a study of regulatory T cells in long-lasting Graves disease. TCRdb reprocessed the multiplex PCR reads via MiXCR and lists one record per CDR3 protein. Here the sample spans 350,000 to 400,000 distinct CDR3 sequences, roughly 17% being singletons. This sample also appeared in a second study, on T cells in Graves' hyperthyroidism and ophthalmopathy.

Sequencing used peripheral blood mononuclear cells (PBMCs), obtained at new diagnosis, from a patient treated with antithyroid drugs. The receptors here all came from a woman under 30 with Graves disease. CDR3s include the opening cysteine and the closing phenylalanine or tryptophan. Fields, in order: J gene, clone size, V gene, D gene, CDR3 DNA, CDR3 protein. A D gene is named only where the DNA matches it firmly. Rows give clone size only sometimes, using once, few, many, or a class for an expanded clone.

j_call: TRBJ2-3; clone_size: many; v_call: TRBV9; d_call: NA; cdr3_nt: TGTGCCAGCAGCGTAAGCCCGGCAGCACCTAGCACAGATACGCAGTATTTT; cdr3_aa: CASSVSPAAPSTDTQYF
j_call: TRBJ2-3; clone_size: NA; v_call: TRBV19; d_call: TRBD1; cdr3_nt: TGTGCCACTACGGACAGGGCCCAAGCAGATACGCAGTATTTT; cdr3_aa: CATTDRAQADTQYF
j_call: TRBJ2-1; clone_size: few; v_call: TRBV6-1; d_call: TRBD1; cdr3_nt: TGTGCCAGCAGTGGGGGACAGCACAATGAGCAGTTCTTC; cdr3_aa: CASSGGQHNEQFF
j_call: TRBJ1-1; clone_size: NA; v_call: TRBV14; d_call: TRBD1; cdr3_nt: TGTGCCAGCAGCCAAGTTTGGACAGGATCAGCTTTCTTT; cdr3_aa: CASSQVWTGSAFF
j_call: TRBJ1-5; clone_size: NA; v_call: TRBV30; d_call: NA; cdr3_nt: TGTGCCTGGGCCCCGGGAGGGGATCAGCCCCAGCATTTT; cdr3_aa: CAWAPGGDQPQHF
j_call: TRBJ1-2; clone_size: few; v_call: TRBV5-1; d_call: NA; cdr3_nt: TGCGCCAGCAGCTTGGATGGACAGCATAACTATGGCTACACCTTC; cdr3_aa: CASSLDGQHNYGYTF
j_call: TRBJ2-5; clone_size: many; v_call: TRBV2; d_call: NA; cdr3_nt: TGTGCCAGCAGTAAACCCCCGGGAGAGACCCAGTACTTC; cdr3_aa: CASSKPPGETQYF
j_call: TRBJ2-1; clone_size: few; v_call: TRBV20-1; d_call: TRBD2; cdr3_nt: TGCAGTGCTAGAGCTAGGCTAGCGGGACGGAATGAGCAGTTCTTC; cdr3_aa: CSARARLAGRNEQFF
j_call: TRBJ2-5; clone_size: NA; v_call: TRBV14; d_call: TRBD2; cdr3_nt: TGTGCCAGCAGCCAGTTGACTAGCGGGAGCGTGGAGACCCAGTACTTC; cdr3_aa: CASSQLTSGSVETQYF
j_call: TRBJ2-5; clone_size: many; v_call: TRBV11-3; d_call: NA; cdr3_nt: TGTGCCAGCAGCTTTCAGGGCCGAGAGACCCAGTACTTC; cdr3_aa: CASSFQGRETQYF
j_call: TRBJ2-2; clone_size: many; v_call: TRBV2; d_call: TRBD2; cdr3_nt: TGTGCCAGCAGTAGGACTAGCGTTGGCACCGGGGAGCTGTTTTTT; cdr3_aa: CASSRTSVGTGELFF
j_call: TRBJ1-2; clone_size: NA; v_call: TRBV6-2/TRBV6-3; d_call: NA; cdr3_nt: TGTGCCAGCAGTTACCAGGGCCCCAATTATGGCTACGCCTTC; cdr3_aa: CASSYQGPNYGYAF
j_call: TRBJ2-2; clone_size: NA; v_call: TRBV4-1; d_call: NA; cdr3_nt: TGCGCTAGCGAGAACACCGGGGAGCTGTTTTTT; cdr3_aa: CASENTGELFF
j_call: TRBJ2-4; clone_size: many; v_call: TRBV11-2; d_call: TRBD2; cdr3_nt: TGTGCCAGCAGCTTAGTGCGCGGGAGGATCATTCAGTACTTC; cdr3_aa: CASSLVRGRIIQYF
j_call: TRBJ1-1; clone_size: few; v_call: TRBV19; d_call: NA; cdr3_nt: TGTGCCAGTAGTATAACCACCAGAAACACTGAAGCTTTCTTT; cdr3_aa: CASSITTRNTEAFF
j_call: TRBJ2-1; clone_size: many; v_call: TRBV12-3/TRBV12-4; d_call: NA; cdr3_nt: TGTGCCAGCAGTTTAGCGCGAGGGGGGGCCGGCTACAATGAGCAGTTCTTC; cdr3_aa: CASSLARGGAGYNEQFF
j_call: TRBJ1-2; clone_size: many; v_call: TRBV30; d_call: NA; cdr3_nt: TGTGCCTGGAGTGTAGGGTACAGAGACTATGGCTACACCTTC; cdr3_aa: CAWSVGYRDYGYTF
j_call: TRBJ1-1; clone_size: once; v_call: TRBV6-1; d_call: TRBD1; cdr3_nt: TGTGCCAGCAGCCGAAGTCCGGGACAGGGGGCGACTGAAGCTTTCTTT; cdr3_aa: CASSRSPGQGATEAFF
j_call: TRBJ1-2; clone_size: many; v_call: TRBV28; d_call: NA; cdr3_nt: TGTGCCAGCAGTTGGCAGGGAGTAGGGTACACCTTC; cdr3_aa: CASSWQGVGYTF
j_call: TRBJ2-7; clone_size: NA; v_call: TRBV4-1; d_call: NA; cdr3_nt: TGCGCCAGCAGCCCGTACGAAATCACCTACGAGCAGTACTTC; cdr3_aa: CASSPYEITYEQYF
j_call: TRBJ2-1; clone_size: NA; v_call: TRBV9; d_call: TRBD2; cdr3_nt: TGTGCCAGCAGCCCGGGACTAGCGATCTACAATGAGCAGTTCTTC; cdr3_aa: CASSPGLAIYNEQFF
j_call: TRBJ2-1; clone_size: many; v_call: TRBV3-1; d_call: NA; cdr3_nt: TGTGCCAGCAGTCTCGACACCAGACTTTACAATGAGCAGTTCTTC; cdr3_aa: CASSLDTRLYNEQFF
j_call: TRBJ1-2; clone_size: NA; v_call: TRBV5-6; d_call: NA; cdr3_nt: TGTGCCAGCAGCTTGGGAGGGAATGACTATGGCTACACCTTC; cdr3_aa: CASSLGGNDYGYTF
j_call: TRBJ1-2; clone_size: few; v_call: TRBV10-3; d_call: NA; cdr3_nt: TGTGCCATCAGTGAGAGAACCGGTGGCTACACCTTC; cdr3_aa: CAISERTGGYTF
j_call: TRBJ1-2; clone_size: few; v_call: TRBV3-1; d_call: TRBD1; cdr3_nt: TGTGCCAGCAGCCTCGACAGGGGGCACGGCTACACCTTC; cdr3_aa: CASSLDRGHGYTF
j_call: TRBJ2-1; clone_size: NA; v_call: TRBV20-1; d_call: NA; cdr3_nt: TGCAGTGCTGGGAAGGGGGGGCGTATGTCCCATGAGCAGTTCTTC; cdr3_aa: CSAGKGGRMSHEQFF
j_call: TRBJ2-1; clone_size: many; v_call: TRBV9; d_call: NA; cdr3_nt: TGTGCCAGCAGCGGAAAGACTAGGAACAACAATGAGCAGTTCTTC; cdr3_aa: CASSGKTRNNNEQFF
j_call: TRBJ2-3; clone_size: few; v_call: TRBV9; d_call: NA; cdr3_nt: TGTGCCAGCAGCGTGAGCCCCCCCAATACGCAGTATTTT; cdr3_aa: CASSVSPPNTQYF
j_call: TRBJ1-1; clone_size: NA; v_call: TRBV12-5; d_call: NA; cdr3_nt: TGTGCTAGTGGTTTAGTCGGGGGCTCAGGCACTGAAGCTTTCTTT; cdr3_aa: CASGLVGGSGTEAFF
j_call: TRBJ2-5; clone_size: many; v_call: TRBV20-1; d_call: NA; cdr3_nt: TGCAGTGCTAGGGAGTTACGGGATGTTGGGACCCAGTACTTC; cdr3_aa: CSARELRDVGTQYF
j_call: TRBJ1-1; clone_size: NA; v_call: TRBV19; d_call: NA; cdr3_nt: TGTGCCAGTACCGACCACCCCCGACTCCGGGACGGGTACACTGAAGCTTTCTTT; cdr3_aa: CASTDHPRLRDGYTEAFF
j_call: TRBJ2-1; clone_size: few; v_call: TRBV5-1; d_call: TRBD2; cdr3_nt: TGCGCCAGCAGCTCCGGACTAGCGATGTCCTACAATGAGCAGTTCTTC; cdr3_aa: CASSSGLAMSYNEQFF
j_call: TRBJ1-1; clone_size: few; v_call: TRBV10-3; d_call: NA; cdr3_nt: TGTGCCATCAGTCCAGGGGAGGTCACTGAAGCTTTCTTT; cdr3_aa: CAISPGEVTEAFF
j_call: TRBJ1-2; clone_size: once; v_call: TRBV28; d_call: TRBD1; cdr3_nt: TGTGCCAGCAGTTTAATGGACAGGCGAGACGGCTATGGCTACACCTTC; cdr3_aa: CASSLMDRRDGYGYTF
j_call: TRBJ1-2; clone_size: NA; v_call: TRBV3-1; d_call: TRBD1; cdr3_nt: TGTGCCAGCAGCTGGACAGGGGCGCGGGGCTACACCTTC; cdr3_aa: CASSWTGARGYTF
j_call: TRBJ2-7; clone_size: many; v_call: TRBV5-1; d_call: NA; cdr3_nt: TGCGCCAGCACCCAGGGGACGGGCTCCTACGAGCAGTACTTC; cdr3_aa: CASTQGTGSYEQYF
j_call: TRBJ2-7; clone_size: many; v_call: TRBV7-3; d_call: NA; cdr3_nt: TGTGCCAGCAGCTTTGGTGGGTCGCGGGGCTACGAGCAGTACTTC; cdr3_aa: CASSFGGSRGYEQYF
j_call: TRBJ1-2; clone_size: many; v_call: TRBV2; d_call: TRBD1; cdr3_nt: TGTGCCAGCAGCGAGACAGGGGAGGGCTATGGCTACACCTTC; cdr3_aa: CASSETGEGYGYTF